This T cell receptor (beta chain) was sequenced during a study of beta chain features in type 1 diabetes. Isolated RNA was reverse transcribed in full, so expressed TCRB transcripts were sequenced. Libraries were prepared by immunoSEQ multiplex PCR; TCRdb keeps only in-frame clonotypes and omits some of them. The table includes some 240,000 clones, about a tenth detected once. There are a few counts of this clone. The clonotype comes from a man in his late teens or twenties in good health. Sequenced: central memory CD4+ T cells from blood.

CDR3 sequence (DNA): TGTGCCAGCAGTCCACTAGCGAACACCGGGGAGCTGTTTTTT. Residues: CASSPLANTGELFF. The chain couples TRBV5-4 to TRBJ2-2, with D perhaps TRBD2 (5 bases). The CDR3 length is 14 residues. V was trimmed by 5 bases and J by 0 bases, leaving 8 bases between them. The germline V gene has CDR1 SGHNT and CDR2 YYREEE (reference sequence).